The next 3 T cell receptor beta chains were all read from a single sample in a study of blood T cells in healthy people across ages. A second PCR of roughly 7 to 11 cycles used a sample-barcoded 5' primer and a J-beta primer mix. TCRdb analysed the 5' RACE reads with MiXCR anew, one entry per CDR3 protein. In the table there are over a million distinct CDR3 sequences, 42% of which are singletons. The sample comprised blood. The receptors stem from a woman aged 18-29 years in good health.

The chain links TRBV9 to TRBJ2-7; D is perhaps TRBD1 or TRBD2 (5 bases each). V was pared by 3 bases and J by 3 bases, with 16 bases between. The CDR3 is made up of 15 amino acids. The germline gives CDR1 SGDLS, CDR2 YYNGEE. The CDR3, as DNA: TGTGCCAGCAGCGCCGACACTACAGGAGGCTACGAGCAGTACTTC. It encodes CASSADTTGGYEQYF.

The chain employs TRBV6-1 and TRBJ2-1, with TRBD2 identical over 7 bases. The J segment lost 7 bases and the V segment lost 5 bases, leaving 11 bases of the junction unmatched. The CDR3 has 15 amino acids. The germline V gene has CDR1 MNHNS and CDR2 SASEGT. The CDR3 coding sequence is TGTGCCAGCAGTAAATTTGGCGGGAGCCTGAATGAGCAGTTCTTC. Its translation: CASSKFGGSLNEQFF.

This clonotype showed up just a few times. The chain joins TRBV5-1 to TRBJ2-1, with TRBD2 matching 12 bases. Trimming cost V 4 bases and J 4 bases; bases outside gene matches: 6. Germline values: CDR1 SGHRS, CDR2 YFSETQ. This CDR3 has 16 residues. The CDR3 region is CASSNSGTSGYNEQFF. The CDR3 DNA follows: TGCGCCAGCAGCAATTCCGGGACTAGCGGGTACAATGAGCAGTTCTTC.